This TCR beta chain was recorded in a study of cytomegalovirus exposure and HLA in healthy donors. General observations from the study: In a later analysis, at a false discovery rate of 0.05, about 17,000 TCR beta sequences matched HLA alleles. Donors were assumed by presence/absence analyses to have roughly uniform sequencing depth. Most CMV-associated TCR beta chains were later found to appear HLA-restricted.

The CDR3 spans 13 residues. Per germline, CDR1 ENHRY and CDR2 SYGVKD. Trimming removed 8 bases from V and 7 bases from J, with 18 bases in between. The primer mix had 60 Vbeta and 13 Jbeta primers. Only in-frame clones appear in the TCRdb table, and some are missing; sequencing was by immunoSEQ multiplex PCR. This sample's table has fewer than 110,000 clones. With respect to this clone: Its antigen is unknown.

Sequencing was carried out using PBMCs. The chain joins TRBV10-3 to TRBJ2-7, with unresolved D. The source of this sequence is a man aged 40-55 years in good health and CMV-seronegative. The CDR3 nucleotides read TGTGCCATCGCGAAGGAGTCGCGGTGGGAGCAGTACTTC. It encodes CAIAKESRWEQYF.